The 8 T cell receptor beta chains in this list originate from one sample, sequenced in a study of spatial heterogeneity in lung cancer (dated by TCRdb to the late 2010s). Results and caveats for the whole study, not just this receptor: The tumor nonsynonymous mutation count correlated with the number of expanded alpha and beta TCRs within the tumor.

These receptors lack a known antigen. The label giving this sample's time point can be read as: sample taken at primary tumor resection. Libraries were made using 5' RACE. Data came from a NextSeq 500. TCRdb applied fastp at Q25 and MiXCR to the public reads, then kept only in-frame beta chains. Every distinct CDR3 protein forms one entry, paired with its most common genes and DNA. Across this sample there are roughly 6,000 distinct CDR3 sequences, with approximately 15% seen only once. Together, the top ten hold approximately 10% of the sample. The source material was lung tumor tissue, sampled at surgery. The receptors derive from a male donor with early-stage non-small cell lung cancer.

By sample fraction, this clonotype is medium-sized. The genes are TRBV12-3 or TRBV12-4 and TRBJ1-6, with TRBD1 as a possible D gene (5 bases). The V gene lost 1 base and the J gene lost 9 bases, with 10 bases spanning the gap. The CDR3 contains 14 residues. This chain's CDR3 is CASSLEGLVSPLHF. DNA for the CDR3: TGTGCCAGCAGTTTAGAGGGGTTGGTTTCACCCCTCCACTTT.

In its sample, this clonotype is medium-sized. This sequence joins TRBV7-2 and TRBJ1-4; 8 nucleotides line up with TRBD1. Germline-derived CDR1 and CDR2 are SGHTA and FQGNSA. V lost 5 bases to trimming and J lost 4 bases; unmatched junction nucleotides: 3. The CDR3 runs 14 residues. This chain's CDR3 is CASSPQGDNEKLFF. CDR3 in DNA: TGTGCCAGCAGCCCACAGGGGGATAATGAAAAACTGTTTTTT.

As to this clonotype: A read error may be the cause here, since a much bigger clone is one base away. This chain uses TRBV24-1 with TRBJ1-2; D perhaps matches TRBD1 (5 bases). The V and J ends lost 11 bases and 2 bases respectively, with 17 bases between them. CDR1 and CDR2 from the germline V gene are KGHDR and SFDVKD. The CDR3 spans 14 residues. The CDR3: CANRAGTPNYGYTF. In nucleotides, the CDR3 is TGTGCCAACAGAGCCGGGACTCCCAACTATGGCTACACCTTC.

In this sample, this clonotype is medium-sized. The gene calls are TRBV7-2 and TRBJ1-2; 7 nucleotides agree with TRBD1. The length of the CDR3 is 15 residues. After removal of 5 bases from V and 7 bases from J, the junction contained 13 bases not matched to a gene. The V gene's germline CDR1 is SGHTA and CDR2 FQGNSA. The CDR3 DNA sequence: TGTGCCAGCAGCCCACCTGACAGGGACCGATCTGGCTACACCTTC. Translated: CASSPPDRDRSGYTF.

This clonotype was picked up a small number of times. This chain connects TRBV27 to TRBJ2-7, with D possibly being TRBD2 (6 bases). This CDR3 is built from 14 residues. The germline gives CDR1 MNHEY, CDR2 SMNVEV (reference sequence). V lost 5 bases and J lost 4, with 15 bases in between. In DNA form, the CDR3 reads TGTGCCAGCAGTAACCGGGACTTAGGGTACGAGCAGTACTTC. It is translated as CASSNRDLGYEQYF.

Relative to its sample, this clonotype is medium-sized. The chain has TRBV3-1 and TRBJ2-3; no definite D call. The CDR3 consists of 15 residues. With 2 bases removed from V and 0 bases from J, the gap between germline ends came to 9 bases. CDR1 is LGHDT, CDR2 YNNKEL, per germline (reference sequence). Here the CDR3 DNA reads TGTGCCAGCAGCCAACTGTTAACTAGCACAGATACGCAGTATTTT. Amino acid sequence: CASSQLLTSTDTQYF.

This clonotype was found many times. CDR3 protein: CSARSPPQTEAFF. Written as DNA, the CDR3 is TGCAGTGCTAGATCTCCCCCTCAAACTGAAGCTTTCTTT. The chain carries TRBV20-1 and TRBJ1-1; D gene unclear. The CDR3 runs 13 residues. The V gene lost 2 bases and the J gene lost 5 bases, with 12 bases spanning the gap. From germline, CDR1 is DFQATT and CDR2 SNEGSKA (reference sequence).

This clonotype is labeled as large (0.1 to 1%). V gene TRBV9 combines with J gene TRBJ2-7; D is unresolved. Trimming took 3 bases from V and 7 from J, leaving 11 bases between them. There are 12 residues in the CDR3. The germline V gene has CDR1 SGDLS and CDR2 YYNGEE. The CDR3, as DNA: TGTGCCAGCAGCGCAAGGTCTGGTGAGCAGTACTTC. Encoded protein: CASSARSGEQYF.